Listed below are T cell receptor beta chains from one sample, sequenced in a study of shared clonotypes between healthy human individuals. Produced via immunoSEQ multiplex PCR; TCRdb's table is partial and in-frame only. The sample yields around 430,000 clones, roughly 83% seen once. The sample taken for sequencing was PBMCs. The receptors derive from a woman in her thirties or forties in good health. Some clones in this sample may be carry-over from other donors' samples. Each CDR3 is given without its conserved first and last residue. The order of the fields is V gene, clone size, D gene, CDR3 protein. D genes are given only for firm matches. A clone size is listed for some rows: how often the clone was seen (once, few, many), or a class if it is expanded.

TRBV28 - TRBD2 ASSLSQSGRGGNEQF
TRBV7-2 - - TSSSSTGEQY
TRBV6-5 - TRBD2 ASSYGTNYEQY
TRBV7-3 few - ASSSLMNTEAF
TRBV5-1 - - ASSPRWAETQY
TRBV6-6 - - ASSSLTSSEQY
TRBV30 - - AWSNGGNQPQH
TRBV7-9 - TRBD1 ASSSGGTGITEKLF
TRBV6-4 - - ASSDSGGKGTDTQY
TRBV4-3 - - ASSQERAATNEKLF
TRBV6-5 - TRBD1 ASRVGQVYEQY
TRBV28 once - ASSLLATGDDNEQF
TRBV6-1 - TRBD1 ASSEQHRGRNYGYT
TRBV29-1 - - SVDANTEAF
TRBV28 - TRBD2 ASNPPGLAGYEQY
TRBV29-1 - TRBD2 SVEGLAGGLSYNEQF
TRBV10-3 once - AISESKGMGPLH
TRBV28 - TRBD2 AIGTSGSYEQY
TRBV30 few - AWSLSDPYGYT
TRBV5-1 few TRBD2 ASRGTSGRSYEQY
TRBV5-1 - - ASSFATTTYNEQF
TRBV11-1 - - ASSLGDTQRETQY
TRBV4-1 - TRBD2 ASSQTGGLGGELF
TRBV7-2 - TRBD2 ASSSAGGSGELF
TRBV11-2 - - ASSLARITDTQY
TRBV6-1 - TRBD1 ASSRDRDAF
TRBV5-1 - TRBD1 ASTPTGTDEKLF
TRBV9 - TRBD1 ASSAGLGQLNTEAF
TRBV6-5 - - ASSYARGSPLH
TRBV7-6 - TRBD2 ASSPPTSALEAAQY
TRBV7-3 once TRBD1 ASSAQGGDTEAF
TRBV30 few TRBD1 AWQRGHGYT
TRBV5-4 - - ASSSTDTQY
TRBV27 few - ASSPDGVNAYEQY
TRBV5-1 - - ASSLVFRGGENTEAF
TRBV5-5 - TRBD2 ASSLVSSGTPTTDTQY
TRBV5-1 - - ASSLFLNTEAF
TRBV5-1 - TRBD2 ASSPTPSGTSTDTQY
TRBV5-1 - - ASSLTDYNEQF
TRBV13 once TRBD2 ASSLGTGLAGVGEQF
TRBV14 once - ASSHRELREQY
TRBV7-3 - - ASSLLLNTGELF
TRBV10-2 - - ASMGGTRYNEQF
TRBV2 - - ASSVLQRNTEAF
TRBV30 - TRBD2 AWSGVAGSSYNEQF
TRBV2 - TRBD1 ASSAGTGGGTEAF